This T cell receptor beta chain came from a study of Ad26.COV2.S vaccination and SARS-CoV-2 variants. Study observations and caveats: Relative to placebo recipients, vaccine recipients exhibited elevated spike-specific TCR breadth. Non-spike TCR breadth was similar in vaccine and placebo recipients.

Treatment meaning: some 19 received Ad26.COV2.S at low or high dose, single or two shots; 5 received placebo; per-sample allocation not given. The investigators took samples on day 63 after the first vaccine or placebo injection. Based in Boston, the donor was an adult of 18-55 years. The CDR3 is 15 amino acids. Germline CDR1 reads SGHVS; CDR2 reads FQNEAQ. Trimming left V 5 bases short and J 9 bases short, with 17 bases between. Some clones are missing from TCRdb's copy, which holds only in-frame ones; the method was immunoSEQ multiplex PCR. The table shows 350,000 to 500,000 clones, with around nine tenths occurring only once. Concerning this clone itself: Its antigen is currently unknown.

The source is a person between 18 and 65 years old who received the Ad26.COV2.S COVID-19 vaccine or a placebo. The chain is built from TRBV7-8 and TRBJ1-6; the D gene is possibly TRBD1 (6 bases). The sample consisted of peripheral blood, taken in a trial of Ad26.COV2.S vaccine versus placebo. The CDR3 nucleotides read TGTGCCAGCAGCCTAGAGACAGGTGTTGGTTCACCCCTCCACTTT. Protein sequence: CASSLETGVGSPLHF.